These 23 T cell receptor beta chains came from one sample sequenced in a study of T cells in Graves' hyperthyroidism and ophthalmopathy. Researchers took RNA transcripts and amplified the TCR beta CDR3 regions from them. During a first-round RT-PCR of the TCR CDR3, the HTBI primer set was used. TCRdb re-analysed the multiplex PCR reads in MiXCR, keeping a single row per CDR3 protein. The table has 700,000 to 850,000 distinct CDR3 sequences, 35% seen once. The material sequenced was blood. Receptors were obtained from a woman between 35 and 50 years old with Graves' hyperthyroidism.

This clonotype has only a few counts. The V call is TRBV7-2, the J call TRBJ2-2; D not certain. Per the germline V gene, CDR1 is SGHTA and CDR2 is FQGNSA. Trimming removed 6 bases from V and 7 bases from J, with 18 bases in between. The CDR3 has 15 residues. The CDR3: CASRPYETSGGELFF. The CDR3 coding sequence is TGTGCCAGCAGACCATATGAGACTTCTGGCGGGGAGCTGTTTTTT.

This clonotype showed up many times. The J gene is TRBJ2-6, the V gene TRBV29-1; D is unresolved. V shed 3 bases and J shed 0 bases, with 6 bases lying between them. The CDR3 loop spans 14 amino acids. Germline V gene sequence: CDR1 SQVTM, CDR2 ANQGSEA. CDR3 in amino acids: CSVDSNSGANVLTF. DNA for the CDR3: TGCAGCGTTGACAGCAACTCTGGGGCCAACGTCCTGACTTTC.

This clonotype has ten or more counts. The chain joins TRBV5-8 to TRBJ2-2; 8 positions agree with TRBD2. V shed 5 bases and J 7 bases; nucleotides not matched to a gene: 13. CDR3 length: 16 residues. The germline V gene encodes CDR1 SGHTS and CDR2 YDEGEE. CDR3: CASRRTTSGSSGELFF. The DNA for the CDR3 is TGTGCCAGCAGACGCACTACTAGCGGCAGTAGCGGGGAGCTGTTTTTT.

This clonotype was observed a handful of times. The chain combines TRBV29-1 with TRBJ2-7; D could derive from TRBD1 or TRBD2 (6 bases each). Germline values: CDR1 SQVTM, CDR2 ANQGSEA. The V end lost 0 bases, the J end lost 12 bases, and 15 bases lay between the germline ends. This CDR3 is built from 12 residues. CDR3 nucleotides: TGCAGCGTTGAAGATCGTACAGGGAGGTCGTACTTC. Translation: CSVEDRTGRSYF.

This clonotype was detected many times. The chain is built from TRBV4-1 and TRBJ2-7; D gene unclear. Trimming cost V 1 base and J 5 bases, with 3 bases left between them. This CDR3 is 11 amino acids long. The V gene's germline CDR1 is MGHRA and CDR2 YSYEKL. CDR3 sequence reads: CASSQANEQYF. The CDR3 DNA reads as TGCGCCAGCAGCCAAGCCAACGAGCAGTACTTC.

The sample holds many counts of this clonotype. The chain has TRBV12-3 or TRBV12-4 and TRBJ1-5, with 8 bases aligning to TRBD1. The CDR3 loop spans 14 amino acids. V trimming: 9 bases; J trimming: 6 bases; junction bases outside the gene matches: 10. The CDR3 bases are TGTGCCAGTAGTCCGGGACAGGCATTTCAGCCCCAGCATTTT. Translated: CASSPGQAFQPQHF.

This clonotype was recorded a few times. A read error may explain this, as a much larger clone is one base away. The rearrangement joins TRBV7-2 to TRBJ2-7; no clear D gene. CDR3 length: 13 amino acids. The germline V gene has CDR1 SGHTA and CDR2 FQGNSA. The CDR3 DNA is TGTGCCGGCAGCTCCGGGTCGGCTTACGAGCAGTACTTC. Amino acids: CAGSSGSAYEQYF.

J is TRBJ2-7 and V is TRBV7-2; TRBD2 agrees at 10 bases. Germline V lookup: CDR1 SGHTA, CDR2 FQGNSA. CDR3 length: 16 amino acids. The ends lost 5 bases at V and 3 bases at J; junction bases unmatched: 10. CDR3 protein: CASSQDPSGSFYEQYF. In nucleotides, the CDR3 is TGTGCCAGCAGCCAAGACCCTAGCGGGAGTTTCTACGAGCAGTACTTC.

Of note for this clonotype: Because the CDR3 is missing its conserved closing phenylalanine or tryptophan, this is likely a read error. This chain connects TRBV29-1 to TRBJ1-2, with TRBD1 as a possible D gene (5 bases). V was cut by 7 bases and J by 7 bases, with 31 bases left in between. The CDR3 length is 17 residues. CDR1 SQVTM and CDR2 ANQGSEA come from the germline V gene. For the CDR3, the DNA is TGCAGCGCCAGCAGTTTCCTCGGGACGAGGGGCTACGGTGGCTACACCATC. Amino acid sequence: CSASSFLGTRGYGGYTI.

This clonotype was picked up a small number of times. The rearrangement joins TRBV6-1 to TRBJ1-5; D gene uncertain. CDR3 length: 16 amino acids. Trimming stripped 5 bases from V and 0 bases from J, with 14 bases between. CDR1 is MNHNS and CDR2 is SASEGT in the germline V gene. The CDR3: CASSPVEGYSNQPQHF. Written as DNA, the CDR3 is TGTGCCAGCAGTCCCGTCGAGGGCTATAGCAATCAGCCCCAGCATTTT.

J is TRBJ1-1 and V is TRBV7-9, with 7 bases matching TRBD1. The V gene end was trimmed by 1 base and the J gene end by 3 bases; junction bases not matched to a gene: 5. Germline V lookup: CDR1 SEHNR, CDR2 FQNEAQ (reference sequence). This CDR3 comprises 15 residues. CDR3 sequence reads: CASSLGGGGDTEAFF. The CDR3 DNA reads as TGTGCCAGCAGCTTAGGAGGGGGCGGGGACACTGAAGCTTTCTTT.

This clonotype was seen only a few times. The rearrangement joins TRBV12-3 or TRBV12-4 to TRBJ1-2; D gene ambiguous. V was clipped by 5 bases and J by 6 bases, with 13 bases between them. This CDR3 is 13 amino acids long. The CDR3 DNA sequence: TGTGCCAGCAGTCTACATGATTGGCATGGCTACACCTTC. This encodes CASSLHDWHGYTF.

This chain connects TRBV2 to TRBJ1-1, with 12 bases identical to TRBD1. V trimming: 6 bases; J trimming: 4 bases; junction bases outside the gene matches: 9. The CDR3 contains 16 residues. CDR1 is SNHLY, CDR2 FYNNEI, per germline. CDR3 nucleotide sequence: TGTGCCAGCAGAAGCGGGACAGGGGGCTGGGGCACTGAAGCTTTCTTT. Its protein product is CASRSGTGGWGTEAFF.

The chain couples TRBV5-1 to TRBJ2-7; D not certain. The CDR3 is 14 residues long. V lost 4 bases, J lost 2 bases, and 13 bases lay in between. Per the germline V gene, CDR1 is SGHRS and CDR2 is YFSETQ. CDR3 DNA sequence: TGCGCCAGCAGCCAAGAAAGGGTTGCCTACGAGCAGTACTTC. It is translated as CASSQERVAYEQYF.

This chain connects TRBV7-9 to TRBJ1-2; D possibly corresponds to TRBD1 (5 bases). Trimming removed 4 bases from V and 4 bases from J, with 16 bases in between. Germline V lookup: CDR1 SEHNR, CDR2 FQNEAQ (reference sequence). The CDR3 has 15 residues. The CDR3 reads CASSSQMGRGYGYTF. DNA of the CDR3: TGTGCCAGCAGCTCCCAGATGGGGCGAGGCTATGGCTACACCTTC.

This rearrangement joins TRBV9 to TRBJ1-2; 8 positions match TRBD1. Germline loops: CDR1 SGDLS, CDR2 YYNGEE. V was pared by 9 bases and J by 1 base, with 8 bases of the junction left unmatched. CDR3 size: 14 residues. CDR3 amino acids: CATTTGGINYGYTF. Here the CDR3 DNA reads TGTGCCACCACAACAGGGGGAATTAACTATGGCTACACCTTC.

This clonotype was picked up many times. The J gene is TRBJ1-6, the V gene TRBV29-1; 8 bases are a match to TRBD1. Germline CDR1 is SQVTM and CDR2 is ANQGSEA. The CDR3 is 13 amino acids. V gave up 7 bases and J gave up 8 bases; unmatched junction bases: 7. The CDR3 nucleotides read TGCAGCGCCGTGACAGGGGAACATTCACCCCTCCACTTT. This translates into CSAVTGEHSPLHF.

Comments on this clonotype: A read error may explain this, as a much larger clone is one base away. Given the absence of the conserved phenylalanine or tryptophan at the CDR3 end, a read error is likely. The J gene is TRBJ1-1, the V gene TRBV9, with D hard to call. The CDR3 covers 14 residues. Germline V gene data show CDR1 as SGDLS and CDR2 as YYNGEE. V lost 3 bases and J 5 bases, leaving 14 bases between the germline ends. CDR3 residues: CASSANMGTTEAFL. CDR3 sequence (DNA): TGTGCCAGCAGCGCCAACATGGGAACGACTGAAGCTTTCCTT.

This clonotype was seen more than once but under ten times. V and J are TRBV10-1 and TRBJ2-2; weak D call: TRBD1 (5 bases). CDR3 size: 15 residues. The germline V gene has CDR1 WNHNN and CDR2 SYGVQD (reference sequence). The V gene lost 3 bases and the J gene lost 0 bases, with 8 bases spanning the gap. The CDR3 DNA follows: TGCGCCAGCAGTGAACAGGTGGCGAACACCGGGGAGCTGTTTTTT. Protein product: CASSEQVANTGELFF.

V gene TRBV3-1 combines with J gene TRBJ1-2, with D possibly being TRBD1 (6 bases). Germline V lookup: CDR1 LGHDT, CDR2 YNNKEL (reference sequence). V was shortened by 5 bases and J by 8 bases, with 21 bases between the two germline ends. This CDR3 has 15 amino acids. CDR3 sequence (DNA): TGTGCCAGCAGCAACGGAGCACAGGGAAGTGGGGGCTACACCTTC. Protein sequence: CASSNGAQGSGGYTF.

A few counts support this clonotype. The V and J genes are TRBV2 and TRBJ1-1; 7 bases are a match to TRBD1. After removal of 5 bases from V and 5 bases from J, the junction contained 11 bases not matched to a gene. The CDR3 has 15 amino acids. Germline V CDR1 and CDR2: SNHLY, FYNNEI. This chain's CDR3 is CASSFGTVVRTEAFF. For the CDR3, the DNA is TGTGCCAGCAGTTTCGGGACAGTAGTTCGTACTGAAGCTTTCTTT.

In the case of this clonotype: A much larger clone differs by one base, so this may be a read error. The chain couples TRBV11-2 to TRBJ2-7, with D maybe TRBD2 (6 bases). Germline V gene sequence: CDR1 SGHAT, CDR2 FQNNGV. This CDR3 is 13 amino acids long. The CDR3 here is CASSQAGGDGQYF. As DNA, the CDR3 is TGCGCCAGCAGCCAAGCTGGCGGGGACGGGCAGTACTTC.

This clonotype was seen many times. The genes are TRBV14 and TRBJ2-7; possible D gene TRBD1, 5 bases. Germline lookup yields CDR1 SGHDN and CDR2 FVKESK. The CDR3 covers 14 residues. V lost 4 bases and J lost 2, with 12 bases in between. As DNA, the CDR3 is TGTGCCAGCAGCCGTAGACAGCGACCCTACGAGCAGTACTTC. The encoded protein is CASSRRQRPYEQYF.